A single sample is the source of the 3 T cell receptor beta chains below, sequenced in a study of T-cell reconstitution after alpha-beta-depleted transplantation in children. For TCRbeta, the library was prepared with unique molecular identifiers. TCRdb independently ran MiXCR on the PCR reads; one entry per CDR3 protein. In the table there are roughly 200,000 distinct CDR3 sequences, approximately 11% of which are singletons. Sequencing used PBMCs, obtained before TCRalphabeta/CD19-depleted stem cell transplant. The receptors come from a child under two years old with acute myeloid leukemia, due to receive a stem cell transplant.

This clonotype was recorded at least ten times. V is TRBV3-1 and J is TRBJ1-6; D gene ambiguous. Germline V gene data show CDR1 as LGHDT and CDR2 as YNNKEL (reference sequence). Trimming took off 0 bases at V and 5 bases at J, with 8 bases between the two ends. The CDR3 runs to 15 residues. For the CDR3, the DNA is TGTGCCAGCAGCCAAGAAACCCGGAATAATTCACCCCTCCACTTT. Its protein is CASSQETRNNSPLHF.

This clonotype showed up many times. V and J are TRBV28 and TRBJ1-4; D gene uncertain. The germline V gene encodes CDR1 MDHEN and CDR2 SYDVKM. V was pared by 1 base and J by 12 bases, with 9 bases between. The CDR3 has 12 residues. CDR3 DNA sequence: TGTGCCAGCAGTTTATTGATCGGGGAACTGTTTTTT. This sequence encodes CASSLLIGELFF.

This clonotype has a handful of counts. A much more abundant neighbour one base away suggests this may be a read error. This sequence joins TRBV20-1 and TRBJ2-7; 16 bases map to TRBD2. The V gene's germline CDR1 is DFQATT and CDR2 SNEGSKA (reference sequence). Germline trimming cut 5 bases from V and 8 bases from J; bases unmatched to any gene: 9. This CDR3 region has 15 residues. The CDR3 region has the DNA TGCAGTGCTGGGACTAGCGGGAGGGCCTACGACAAGCAGTACTTC. Translation gives CSAGTSGRAYDKQYF.